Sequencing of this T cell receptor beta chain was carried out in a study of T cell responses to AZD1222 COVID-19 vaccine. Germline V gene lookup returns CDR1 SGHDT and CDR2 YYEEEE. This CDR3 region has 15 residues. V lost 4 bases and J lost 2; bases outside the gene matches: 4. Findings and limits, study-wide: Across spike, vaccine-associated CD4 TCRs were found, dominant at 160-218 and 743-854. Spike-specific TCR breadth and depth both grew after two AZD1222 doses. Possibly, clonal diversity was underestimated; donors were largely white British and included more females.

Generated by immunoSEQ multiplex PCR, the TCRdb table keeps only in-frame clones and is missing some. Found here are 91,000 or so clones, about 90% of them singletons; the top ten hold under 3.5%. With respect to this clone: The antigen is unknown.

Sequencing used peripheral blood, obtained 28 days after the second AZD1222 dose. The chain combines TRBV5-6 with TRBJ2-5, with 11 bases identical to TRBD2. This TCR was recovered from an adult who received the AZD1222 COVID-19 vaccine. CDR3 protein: CASSKGLAVQETQYF. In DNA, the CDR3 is TGTGCCAGCAGCAAGGGACTAGCGGTACAAGAGACCCAGTACTTC.